Each of the 2 T cell receptor beta chains below was sequenced from the same sample in a study of cytomegalovirus exposure and HLA in healthy donors. Only in-frame clones appear in the TCRdb table, and some are missing; sequencing was by immunoSEQ multiplex PCR. Seen here are about 180,000 clones, roughly 86% observed once, and the top ten hold 2% to 3%. Sequenced: PBMCs. The receptor source for this set is a young man in good health and CMV-seropositive.

The chain combines TRBV11-2 with TRBJ2-5; 9 bases align to TRBD1. The CDR3 consists of 15 residues. V gave up 7 bases and J gave up 4 bases; unmatched junction bases: 10. Germline values: CDR1 SGHAT, CDR2 FQNNGV. CDR3 protein: CASTDTGGGRETQYF. For the CDR3, the DNA is TGTGCCAGCACCGATACAGGGGGCGGGCGAGAGACCCAGTACTTC.

The chain is built from TRBV19 and TRBJ2-4; D possibly corresponds to TRBD2 (6 bases). Germline CDR1 and CDR2: LNHDA and SQIVND (reference sequence). The CDR3 extends over 12 amino acids. Between the trimmed V and J ends, which lost 6 bases and 4 bases, there was a span of 7 bases. CDR3 loop: CASREGKNIQYF. DNA of the CDR3: TGTGCCAGTAGGGAGGGGAAAAACATTCAGTACTTC. The full variable domain, completed using reference TRBV19 and TRBJ2-4, is DGGITQSPKYLFRKEGQNVTLSCEQNLNHDAMYWYRQDPGQGLRLIYYSQIVNDFQKGDIAEGYSVSREKKESFPLTVTSAQKNPTAFYLCASREGKNIQYFGAGTRLSVL.